The rows below give T cell receptor beta chains drawn from one sample of a study of shared clonotypes between healthy human individuals. Sequencing was performed with immunoSEQ multiplex PCR; in TCRdb, only in-frame clones are kept and a portion is missing. The table includes about 2.2 million clones, around 95% detected once. The sample taken for sequencing was naive CD8+ T cells from PBMCs. The receptors were gathered from a man aged 18 to 29 in good health. Some clones in this sample may be carry-over from other donors' samples. The CDR3 runs from the conserved cysteine through the conserved F or W. D genes are given only for firm matches. Not every row has a clone size; where given, it reads once, few, many or a size class.

D gene	V gene	clone size	J gene	CDR3 protein	CDR3 DNA
NA	TRBV19	NA	TRBJ1-1	CASSIVAPIWTEAFF	TGTGCCAGTAGTATAGTTGCCCCCATCTGGACTGAAGCTTTCTTT
NA	TRBV5-6	NA	TRBJ2-7	CASSLGFSPYEQYF	TGTGCCAGCAGCTTGGGATTCAGTCCCTACGAGCAGTACTTC
NA	TRBV4-1	NA	TRBJ2-1	CASSQLGVLPNEQFF	TGCGCCAGCAGCCAATTGGGGGTACTACCCAATGAGCAGTTCTTC
NA	TRBV5-6	NA	TRBJ1-1	CASSLGDNAEAFF	TGTGCCAGCAGCTTGGGGGACAACGCTGAAGCTTTCTTT
TRBD1	TRBV27	once	TRBJ1-2	CASSTGGGYGYTF	TGTGCCAGCAGTACAGGGGGTGGCTATGGCTACACCTTC
NA	TRBV19	NA	TRBJ2-7	CASSIPDSSYEQYF	TGTGCCAGTAGTATCCCCGATTCTTCCTACGAGCAGTACTTC
TRBD1	TRBV9	NA	TRBJ1-2	CASSVNRDRGTYGYTF	TGTGCCAGCAGCGTAAATCGGGACAGGGGTACCTATGGCTACACCTTC
TRBD1	TRBV27	NA	TRBJ2-7	CASSSYGTGAYEQYF	TGTGCCAGCAGTTCGTACGGGACAGGGGCCTACGAGCAGTACTTC
TRBD1	TRBV7-8	NA	TRBJ2-7	CASSSQPGQGSEQYF	TGTGCCAGCAGCTCACAACCGGGACAGGGGAGCGAGCAGTACTTC
TRBD2	TRBV9	NA	TRBJ2-3	CASSVVASGITDTQYF	TGTGCCAGCAGCGTAGTGGCTAGCGGTATCACAGATACGCAGTATTTT
NA	TRBV15	NA	TRBJ1-1	CATSRGAGVGTEAFF	TGTGCCACCAGCAGGGGGGCAGGAGTAGGCACTGAAGCTTTCTTT
NA	TRBV5-1	NA	TRBJ2-3	CASSLDGWTDTQYF	TGCGCCAGCAGCTTGGACGGATGGACAGATACGCAGTATTTT
NA	TRBV13	once	TRBJ1-1	CASSPRGSDNTEAFF	TGTGCCAGCAGCCCCCGGGGCAGTGATAACACTGAAGCTTTCTTT
NA	TRBV30	NA	TRBJ2-2	CAFRDTPPGTLFF	TGTGCCTTTAGGGACACACCACCGGGGACGCTGTTTTTT
NA	TRBV9	NA	TRBJ2-5	CASSVLAGQETQYF	TGTGCCAGCAGCGTTCTAGCTGGGCAAGAGACCCAGTACTTC
TRBD2	TRBV7-3	NA	TRBJ2-5	CASSPSGTSVQETQYF	TGTGCCAGCAGCCCCTCCGGGACTAGCGTACAAGAGACCCAGTACTTC
NA	TRBV5-1	NA	TRBJ2-7	CASSPRSGDFSYEQYF	TGCGCCAGCAGCCCCCGGTCGGGGGACTTCTCCTACGAGCAGTACTTC
TRBD2	TRBV28	NA	TRBJ2-1	CASSLEGLANYNEQFF	TGTGCCAGCAGTCTGGAGGGACTAGCGAATTACAATGAGCAGTTCTTC
TRBD1	TRBV9	NA	TRBJ2-7	CASSLTGTGVTYEQYF	TGTGCCAGCAGCTTAACCGGGACAGGGGTAACGTACGAGCAGTACTTC
TRBD2	TRBV11-2	NA	TRBJ2-1	CASSFAGGGDEQFF	TGTGCCAGCAGCTTCGCGGGAGGGGGCGATGAGCAGTTCTTC
TRBD1	TRBV6-1	NA	TRBJ2-7	CASSEVGTGNPLVYEQYF	TGTGCCAGCTCTGAAGTAGGGACAGGGAACCCCCTCGTCTACGAGCAGTACTTC
NA	TRBV19	NA	TRBJ2-5	CASVYQETQYF	TGTGCCAGTGTGTACCAAGAGACCCAGTACTTC
NA	TRBV4-1	NA	TRBJ2-1	CASSLPVGAHNEQFF	TGCGCCAGCAGCCTTCCGGTGGGGGCCCACAATGAGCAGTTCTTC
NA	TRBV7-2	NA	TRBJ1-1	CASSLGGEGMNTEAFF	TGTGCCAGCAGCTTAGGGGGAGAGGGAATGAACACTGAAGCTTTCTTT